The subject of this entry is one TCR beta chain. V lost 2 bases, J lost 8 bases, and 11 bases stayed unmatched. The CDR3 spans 16 residues. Germline V gives CDR1 MDHEN, CDR2 SYDVKM. This sample is drawn from a study of T cells in Graves' hyperthyroidism and ophthalmopathy. RNA transcripts provided the source from which TCR beta CDR3 regions were amplified. When the TCR CDR3 underwent first-round RT-PCR, the HTBI primer set was used. One entry per CDR3 protein results from TCRdb running MiXCR on the multiplex PCR reads. The sample lists some 620,000 distinct CDR3 sequences, 15% to 20% occurring once. This TCR came from a woman in her 30s with Graves' hyperthyroidism. The sample taken for sequencing was blood. The chain joins TRBV28 to TRBJ2-1; 8 nucleotides agree with TRBD2. The CDR3 protein is CASSLRFREGSDEQFF. The CDR3, as DNA: TGTGCCAGCAGTTTAAGGTTTCGGGAGGGGTCCGATGAGCAGTTCTTC.